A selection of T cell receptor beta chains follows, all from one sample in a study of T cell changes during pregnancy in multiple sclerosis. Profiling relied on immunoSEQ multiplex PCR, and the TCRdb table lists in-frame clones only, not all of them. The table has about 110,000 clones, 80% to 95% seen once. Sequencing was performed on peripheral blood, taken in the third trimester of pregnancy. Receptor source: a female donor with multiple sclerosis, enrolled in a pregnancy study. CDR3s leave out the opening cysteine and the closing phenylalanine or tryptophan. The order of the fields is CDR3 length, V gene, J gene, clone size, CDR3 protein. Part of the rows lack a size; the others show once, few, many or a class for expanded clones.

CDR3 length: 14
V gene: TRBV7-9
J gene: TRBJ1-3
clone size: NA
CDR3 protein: ASSFRGVREGNTIY

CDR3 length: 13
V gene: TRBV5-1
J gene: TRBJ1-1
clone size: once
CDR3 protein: ASSLVTGVNTEAF

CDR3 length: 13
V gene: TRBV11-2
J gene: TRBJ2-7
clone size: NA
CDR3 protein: ASSQGVAGPYEQY

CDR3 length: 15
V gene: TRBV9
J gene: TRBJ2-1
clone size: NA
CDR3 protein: ASSRGRGGSSYNEQF

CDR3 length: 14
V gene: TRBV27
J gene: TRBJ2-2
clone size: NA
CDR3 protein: ASSLSTAANTGELF

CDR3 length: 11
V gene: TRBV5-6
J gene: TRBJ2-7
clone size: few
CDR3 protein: ASSSTGPNEQY

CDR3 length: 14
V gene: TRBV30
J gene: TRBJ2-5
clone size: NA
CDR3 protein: AWSLSPGLAEETQY

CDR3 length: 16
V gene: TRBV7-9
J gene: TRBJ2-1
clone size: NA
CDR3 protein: ASSRIWGEQGFYNEQF

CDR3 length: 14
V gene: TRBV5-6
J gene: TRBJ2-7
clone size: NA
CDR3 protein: ASTPAPTGGPYEQY

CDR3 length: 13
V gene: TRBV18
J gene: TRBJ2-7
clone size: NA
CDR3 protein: ASSLKDGGSYEQY

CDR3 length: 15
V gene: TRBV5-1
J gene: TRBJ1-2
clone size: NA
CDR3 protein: ASSRPGTGKGGNGYT

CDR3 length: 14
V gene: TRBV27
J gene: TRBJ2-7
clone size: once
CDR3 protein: ASSSRGLLRPYEQY

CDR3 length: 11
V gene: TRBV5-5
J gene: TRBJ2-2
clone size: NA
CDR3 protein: ASRSGGTGELF

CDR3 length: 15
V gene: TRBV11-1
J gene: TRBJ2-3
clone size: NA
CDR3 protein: ASSFAVDRYSTDTQY